This T cell receptor beta chain comes out of a study of beta chain features in type 1 diabetes (dated by TCRdb to 2017 to 2018). Regarding the study in general: No differences in mean age, gender distribution, total cell number or subset yield were found between patients and healthy donors. Across all samples, some 110,000,000 sorted cells were examined, and cell number per subset correlated strongly with RNA yield. The study compared TCRB repertoires of sorted circulating CD4+ T cell subsets between recently diagnosed type 1 diabetes patients and matched healthy donors. Regulatory and stem cell-like memory subsets were obtained from only 8 patients and about 8 healthy donors, while naive and central memory subsets were obtained from all 30 or so donors. The full study reports these points: Type 1 diabetes patients showed a moderate but significant shortening of TCRB CDR3 length in all four CD4+ subsets. Naive, central memory and regulatory TCRB repertoires appeared more similar among patients than among healthy donors. PCR might favor shorter templates, but patient and control samples were amplified and corrected together, so any skew would affect both groups equally. Patients with type 1 diabetes made fewer insertions and deleted more nucleotides at VDJ recombination sites, implying thymic rearrangement abnormalities. Sequencing cDNA rather than genomic DNA could over-represent highly expressing activated cells, although activation and CD3 levels did not differ between groups. Only small numbers of individuals were included in the HLA sub-analyses, which left unresolved whether HLA type had any influence on TCRB rearrangement.

The entire isolated RNA was reverse transcribed using the High Capacity cDNA Reverse Transcription Kit, and thus expressed TCRB transcripts were sequenced. Survey-depth immunoSEQ sequencing was performed on stem cell-like memory T cell samples, with an average of about 1 million total reads per sample. After sorted cells were lysed in RLT buffer, RNA was extracted with DNase-treated RNeasy Micro or Mini kits, with the choice depending on cell number. To prevent cross-contamination, each cell subset was processed individually, whereas patient and healthy donor samples were processed jointly. Using the immunoSEQ multiplex PCR, TCRB sequences were amplified from cDNA into 87-bp fragments spanning the CDR3 region. Sequencing of the amplicons was performed on the Illumina HiSeq platform. The authors processed their data as follows. PCR bias was corrected computationally using synthetic template baselines, and reads within Hamming distance 2 were collapsed, with unmergeable singletons discarded. Reads were aligned to IMGT to assign V, D and J genes, CDR3 length, and insertions or deletions at six rearrangement sites. Within each subset, clonotype counts were normalized to sorted cell number, after which true diversity and Gini coefficients were computed with the tcR R package. The overlap coefficient, calculated on TCRB nucleotide sequences, was used to quantify repertoire sharing. TCRdb limited this immuneACCESS table to in-frame rearrangements with V and J called. A share of clones is missing; checked studies link under half to unresolved V genes, and the rest is unexplained. V and J calls and clone size are as listed in that table; D and trimming were resolved from the DNA. The sample table shows 90,000 to 110,000 clones, and 40% are seen once. 0.065% of the sample is in the top ten clones.

V loses 7 bases, J loses 2 bases, and the germline ends lie 15 bases apart. CDR1 LNHDA and CDR2 SQIVND are derived from the germline V gene (reference sequence). Including cysteine and phenylalanine, the CDR3 has 15 amino acids. The entry retains the CDR3 DNA only, 45 bases that are in frame from base 1. As regards this clone: Its antigen remains undetermined. Per-base qualities were not stored, and no clone one base away is much larger.

From each donor, a single peripheral blood sample of about 120 mL on average was drawn into heparinised tubes. A BD FACSAria II and a panel including CD45RO, CCR7, CD25, CD127, CD95 and CD27 were used to sort naive, central memory, regulatory and stem cell-like memory CD4+ T cells. All sorted populations exceeded 95% purity. PBMCs were isolated right away by Lymphoprep density gradient centrifugation and were stained directly, without culture. Samples were stained and sorted in pairs, with one healthy donor and one patient per experiment, so that batch effects were minimized. Sequenced sample: stem cell memory CD4+ T cells from blood. What the cell subset or site label conveys for this sample: stem cell-like memory CD4+ T cells. The source is a woman younger than 30 in good health. The rearranged segments are TRBV19 and TRBJ1-5, and perhaps TRBD1 as D gene, on 6 matching bases. The bases read TGTGCCAGTACAACAGGGAGGGGACGCAATCAGCCCCAGCATTTT. It translates as CASTTGRGRNQPQHF.